This entry lists 14 T cell receptor beta chains sequenced from one sample in a study of control samples from healthy donors and cancer patients. Produced via immunoSEQ multiplex PCR; TCRdb's table is partial and in-frame only. The sample consists of around 130,000 clones, 85% to 95% of them appearing once. The sequenced sample consisted of PBMCs. The source of these receptors is a man aged 50-59 years with head and neck cancer.

V usage is TRBV7-2 and J usage is TRBJ2-5; D may correspond to TRBD1 or TRBD2 (6 bases each). Trimming shortened V by 0 bases and J by 5 bases, and 13 bases separated the two germline ends. Germline CDR1 SGHTA, CDR2 FQGNSA. The length of the CDR3 is 15 residues. The DNA of the CDR3 is TGTGCCAGCAGCTTAGCGGGGGGCGCGGTGGAGACCCAGTACTTC. Translated: CASSLAGGAVETQYF.

The genes are TRBV6-6 and TRBJ2-5, with D perhaps being TRBD1 or TRBD2 (5 bases each). Trimming removed 2 bases at V and 0 bases at J, with 13 bases between. This CDR3 contains 16 residues. From germline, CDR1 is MNHNY and CDR2 SVGAGI (reference sequence). The CDR3 region is CASSYPEEGHQETQYF. The CDR3 bases are TGTGCCAGCAGTTACCCGGAAGAGGGGCACCAAGAGACCCAGTACTTC.

CDR3 nucleotides: TGTGCCAGCAGCTTCTCACAGGGCCCCACTCAGCCCCAGCATTTT. This codes for CASSFSQGPTQPQHF. V is TRBV7-8 and J is TRBJ1-5; possible D gene TRBD1, 6 bases. CDR1 and CDR2 from the germline V gene are SGHVS and FQNEAQ. V was cut by 3 bases and J by 6 bases, with 15 bases left in between. This CDR3 contains 15 residues.

The V gene is TRBV18, the J gene TRBJ1-6; D may be TRBD1 (6 bases). CDR3 length: 14 amino acids. V was cut by 2 bases and J by 10 bases, with 12 bases left in between. The germline V gene has CDR1 KGHSH and CDR2 LQKENI. This chain's CDR3 is CASSPEGVRSPLHF. In DNA, the CDR3 is TGTGCCAGCTCACCAGAGGGGGTACGGTCACCCCTCCACTTT. Filled out from reference TRBV18 and TRBJ1-6, the complete variable domain reads NAGVMQNPRHLVRRRGQEARLRCSPMKGHSHVYWYRQLPEEGLKFMVYLQKENIIDESGMPKERFSAEFPKEGPSILRIQQVVRGDSAAYFCASSPEGVRSPLHFGNGTRLTVT.

This clone has just one count. The chain uses TRBV6-5 and TRBJ1-1; D is uncertain. The CDR3 is 14 residues long. The V end was cut by 5 bases, the J end by 1 base, with 11 bases between. Germline assignment: CDR1 MNHEY and CDR2 SVGAGI. The CDR3 protein is CASSLDGANTEAFF. CDR3 coding DNA: TGTGCCAGCAGTCTGGACGGAGCGAACACTGAAGCTTTCTTT.

The chain uses TRBV3-1 (or the pseudogene TRBV3-2) and TRBJ1-1, with 10 bases lining up with TRBD1. Germline-derived CDR1 and CDR2 are LGHDT and YNNKEL (reference sequence). CDR3 length equals 16 residues. Trimming removed 8 bases from V and 6 bases from J; junction bases left unmatched: 15. The CDR3 bases are TGTGCCAGCCGTGGGACAGGGGAAAGGGAGACCCCTGAAGCTTTCTTT. The encoded protein is CASRGTGERETPEAFF.

V is TRBV2 and J is TRBJ1-5; 7 bases align to TRBD1. The CDR3 sequence is 14 residues long. The V gene end was trimmed by 10 bases and the J gene end by 1 base; junction bases not matched to a gene: 7. Germline V CDR1 and CDR2: SNHLY, FYNNEI. The CDR3 is CATATGLSNQPQHF. The CDR3 DNA follows: TGTGCCACCGCGACAGGGCTGAGCAATCAGCCCCAGCATTTT.

The rearrangement links TRBV11-3 to TRBJ2-1; 7 bases are a match to TRBD1. With V trimmed by 1 base and J by 1 base, 7 bases remained unmatched. Germline-derived CDR1 and CDR2 are SGHNT and YENEEA. This CDR3 region has 17 residues. The CDR3 DNA follows: TGTGCCAGCAGCTTAGTCACCCAGGGGGTATCCTACAATGAGCAGTTCTTC. It specifies CASSLVTQGVSYNEQFF.

The chain recombines TRBV19 with TRBJ2-7; the match to TRBD2 covers 9 bases. Per the germline V gene, CDR1 is LNHDA and CDR2 is SQIVND (reference sequence). Trimming cost V 6 bases and J 1 base; bases outside gene matches: 19. CDR3 length: 19 residues. As DNA, the CDR3 is TGTGCCAGTAGCCTCGTTCCTCTAGGCGTGAGCGGGGGGTCCTACGAGCAGTACTTC. It translates to CASSLVPLGVSGGSYEQYF.

The chain combines TRBV11-3 with TRBJ2-6; TRBD1 matches at 8 bases. Germline CDR1 and CDR2: SGHNT and YENEEA. The CDR3 is made up of 17 amino acids. The V and J ends lost 5 bases and 0 bases, in that order; junction bases with no gene match: 6. The CDR3 here is CASSPGQGSSGANVLTF. CDR3 in DNA: TGTGCCAGCAGCCCAGGACAGGGTAGCTCTGGGGCCAACGTCCTGACTTTC.

This clone was recorded only once. The CDR3 here is CASSQGLAGSYNEQFF. In DNA, the CDR3 is TGTGCCAGCAGCCAAGGGCTAGCGGGGAGTTACAATGAGCAGTTCTTC. V and J are TRBV4-2 and TRBJ2-1, with 9 bases identical to TRBD2. The germline CDR1 and CDR2 sequences are LGHNA and YNFKEQ. The ends lost 1 base at V and 4 bases at J; junction bases unmatched: 5. This CDR3 is built from 16 residues.

The CDR3 bases are TGTGCCAGCAGTCAAAAGGCCGGGACAGGGGGTTCTACCACCTACGAGCAGTACTTC. Its translation: CASSQKAGTGGSTTYEQYF. This chain links TRBV6-6 with TRBJ2-7, with TRBD1 matching 11 bases. Trimming removed 5 bases from V and 2 bases from J; junction bases left unmatched: 17. Germline lookup yields CDR1 MNHNY and CDR2 SVGAGI (reference sequence). There are 19 residues in the CDR3.

The rearrangement links TRBV6-2 or TRBV6-3 to TRBJ1-2; the D gene is possibly TRBD1 (5 bases). There are 15 residues in the CDR3. Germline assignment: CDR1 MNHEY and CDR2 SVGEGT. Trimming removed 0 bases at V and 8 bases at J, with 16 bases between. DNA for the CDR3: TGTGCCAGCAGTTACTCGGGATGGGCTCAGGGAGGCTACACCTTC. It specifies CASSYSGWAQGGYTF.

The chain recombines TRBV6-5 with TRBJ1-2; no clear D. Germline V CDR1 and CDR2: MNHEY, SVGAGI. The CDR3 spans 12 residues. Deletions cut 6 bases from V and 8 bases from J, with 13 bases between. Here the CDR3 DNA reads TGTGCCAGCAGGGCCCCCCCCGGAGGCTACACCTTC. Protein sequence: CASRAPPGGYTF.